These 18 T cell receptor beta chains originate from one sample sequenced in a study of beta chain bispecific antibodies for T cell cancers. Points from the study as a whole: The leukemia cells, rather than normal T cells, gave most of the targeted TRBV signal.

TCRdb re-derived calls from the 5' RACE reads in MiXCR, one entry per CDR3 protein. This table has about 20,000 distinct CDR3 sequences, approximately 2.5% appearing once. Expansion lasted 2 to 4 days, with either anti-CD3 antibody OKT3 or CD3/CD28 beads. No antigen has been identified for these receptors. Specimen: healthy donor T cells cultured with leukemia cells. The receptors shown here come from a human donor in good health. Some clones in this sample may be carry-over from other donors' samples.

The CDR3 region is CASSRTGGDGETQYF. CDR3 bases: TGCGCCAGCAGCCGGACAGGGGGCGATGGGGAGACCCAGTACTTC. This chain connects TRBV5-1 to TRBJ2-5, with 11 positions matching TRBD1. Germline lookup yields CDR1 SGHRS and CDR2 YFSETQ. This CDR3 has 15 residues. Losses at the gene ends were 4 bases for V and 5 bases for J; bases not matched to a gene: 7.

The table lists this clonotype with many counts. The chain joins TRBV5-6 to TRBJ1-1; D may be TRBD1 (5 bases). Per germline, CDR1 SGHDT and CDR2 YYEEEE. Trimming took off 4 bases at V and 6 bases at J, with 19 bases between the two ends. The length of the CDR3 is 15 residues. The DNA for the CDR3 is TGTGCCAGCAGCCATCCGGCAGGGTATTTCGCTGAAGCTTTCTTT. Translated, it gives CASSHPAGYFAEAFF.

Many counts were recorded for this clonotype. The chain recombines TRBV20-1 with TRBJ2-7; 7 bases fit TRBD1. V shed 3 bases and J 1 base; nucleotides not matched to a gene: 3. Germline loops: CDR1 DFQATT, CDR2 SNEGSKA (reference sequence). The length of the CDR3 is 13 residues. The CDR3 sequence is CSASTGDSYEQYF. DNA of the CDR3: TGCAGTGCTAGCACAGGGGATTCCTACGAGCAGTACTTC.

Ten or more counts support this clonotype. CDR3 loop: CASIHPGQANGYTF. The CDR3 DNA sequence: TGTGCCAGCATCCATCCGGGACAGGCTAATGGCTACACCTTC. The chain employs TRBV6-5 and TRBJ1-2; TRBD1 agrees at 8 bases. V shed 7 bases and J 6 bases; nucleotides not matched to a gene: 10. CDR1 and CDR2 (germline): MNHEY, SVGAGI. CDR3 length: 14 amino acids.

This clonotype was detected ten times or more. The rearrangement joins TRBV27 to TRBJ1-1; D remains unclear. Germline CDR1 is MNHEY and CDR2 is SMNVEV (reference sequence). Trimming took 5 bases from V and 6 from J, leaving 10 bases between them. There are 12 residues in the CDR3. The CDR3 loop reads CASSPRFPEAFF. The CDR3 region has the DNA TGTGCCAGCAGTCCCCGTTTCCCTGAAGCTTTCTTT.

The sample holds a few counts of this clonotype. The J gene is TRBJ2-3, the V gene TRBV12-3 or TRBV12-4; maybe TRBD1 (6 bases). V lost 6 bases and J 4 bases, leaving 17 bases between the germline ends. CDR3 size: 15 residues. The DNA of the CDR3 is TGTGCCAGCAGCCGAGGGGGTCTCGGGGCAGATACGCAGTATTTT. This gives the protein CASSRGGLGADTQYF.

Sample share makes this clonotype medium-sized. The rearrangement uses TRBV5-1 and TRBJ2-7; tentatively, D is TRBD1 (5 bases). Deletions cut 7 bases from V and 7 bases from J, with 15 bases between. This CDR3 has 12 residues. In germline, CDR1 is SGHRS, CDR2 YFSETQ. Here the CDR3 reads CASSPNRQEQYF. CDR3 nucleotide sequence: TGCGCCAGCTCCCCCAATCGACAGGAGCAGTACTTC. Full variable domain (remainder filled in from reference TRBV5-1 and TRBJ2-7): KAGVTQTPRYLIKTRGQQVTLSCSPISGHRSVSWYQQTPGQGLQFLFEYFSETQRNKGNFPGRFSGRQFSNSRSEMNVSTLELGDSALYLCASSPNRQEQYFGPGTRLTVT.

In its sample, this clonotype was seen many times. V and J are TRBV19 and TRBJ2-7; D gene uncertain. Trimming removed 5 bases at V and 5 bases at J, with 13 bases between. From germline, CDR1 is LNHDA and CDR2 SQIVND (reference sequence). This CDR3 region has 13 residues. Here the CDR3 reads CASSAGQVNEQYF. The DNA for the CDR3 is TGTGCCAGTAGTGCCGGGCAGGTAAACGAGCAGTACTTC.

This clonotype has ten or more counts. This chain uses TRBV9 with TRBJ2-1; D may be TRBD2 (5 bases). Germline CDR1 is SGDLS and CDR2 is YYNGEE. The CDR3 covers 12 residues. Between the trimmed V and J ends, which lost 3 bases and 7 bases, there was a span of 8 bases. For the CDR3, the DNA is TGTGCCAGCAGCGGGGGAGCTAATGAGCAGTTCTTC. Its translation: CASSGGANEQFF.

This clonotype was detected ten times or more. The chain links TRBV19 to TRBJ1-1; D call uncertain. The V and J ends lost 6 bases and 1 base respectively, with 9 bases between them. The CDR3 extends over 13 amino acids. CDR1 LNHDA and CDR2 SQIVND come from the germline V gene (reference sequence). CDR3 nucleotide sequence: TGTGCCAGTAGCCGAGGTTGGAACACTGAAGCTTTCTTT. It encodes CASSRGWNTEAFF.

This clonotype was seen many times. This rearrangement joins TRBV27 to TRBJ2-7, with 7 bases matching TRBD2. Germline loops: CDR1 MNHEY, CDR2 SMNVEV (reference sequence). The V gene end was trimmed by 2 bases and the J gene end by 0 bases; junction bases not matched to a gene: 1. The CDR3 runs 14 residues. CDR3 loop: CASSLAGDSYEQYF. The CDR3 DNA reads TGTGCCAGCAGTTTAGCGGGGGACTCCTACGAGCAGTACTTC.

This clonotype was picked up many times. The chain carries TRBV6-5 and TRBJ2-7, with a possible D match to TRBD1 (5 bases). Germline V lookup: CDR1 MNHEY, CDR2 SVGAGI. The V and J ends lost 4 bases and 1 base respectively, with 11 bases between them. CDR3 length: 14 residues. The chain's CDR3 is CASSSETDSYEQYF. The DNA for the CDR3 is TGTGCCAGCAGTTCCGAGACAGATTCCTACGAGCAGTACTTC.

This clonotype was detected many times. The genes are TRBV7-3 and TRBJ2-2, with D unclear. CDR1 is SGHTA, CDR2 FQGTGA, per germline. The CDR3 is made up of 13 amino acids. The ends were cut back, 4 bases at V and 0 bases at J, with 3 bases in the middle. The CDR3 DNA sequence: TGTGCCAGCAGCTGGACGAACACCGGGGAGCTGTTTTTT. It is translated as CASSWTNTGELFF.

This clonotype was counted at least ten times. The V and J genes are TRBV28 and TRBJ2-6; TRBD1 might be the D (6 bases). The germline gives CDR1 MDHEN, CDR2 SYDVKM. The CDR3 covers 19 residues. The V end lost 4 bases, the J end lost 0 bases, and 19 bases lay between the germline ends. The DNA for the CDR3 is TGTGCCAGCAGTTCTATAAGACAGGAAGAGGTCTCTGGGGCCAACGTCCTGACTTTC. Its protein product is CASSSIRQEEVSGANVLTF.

This clonotype has a handful of counts. The chain joins TRBV5-4 to TRBJ2-2, with D perhaps TRBD1 (6 bases). The V end was cut by 1 base, the J end by 2 bases, with 9 bases between. The germline CDR1 and CDR2 sequences are SGHNT and YYREEE (reference sequence). This CDR3 has 15 amino acids. The CDR3 bases are TGTGCCAGCAGCTTGAAACAGGGCAACACCGGGGAGCTGTTTTTT. Protein: CASSLKQGNTGELFF.

This clonotype was detected ten times or more. V and J are TRBV10-3 and TRBJ1-5; 7 bases are shared with TRBD1. Trimming took 6 bases from V and 1 from J; bases not matched to a gene: 3. CDR1 ENHRY and CDR2 SYGVKD come from the germline V gene. The CDR3 covers 14 residues. The CDR3, as DNA: TGTGCCATCAGCAGACAGGGAAGCAATCAGCCCCAGCATTTT. Its translation is CAISRQGSNQPQHF.

This clonotype has ten or more counts. This chain uses TRBV20-1 with TRBJ1-5, with D possibly being TRBD1 (6 bases). Germline lookup yields CDR1 DFQATT and CDR2 SNEGSKA (reference sequence). V was pared by 6 bases and J by 9 bases, with 18 bases between. The CDR3 length is 13 residues. The CDR3 DNA is TGCAGTGCCCTCGACAGGCCCTCACGGCCCCAGCATTTT. Translation gives CSALDRPSRPQHF.

The rearrangement uses TRBV12-3 or TRBV12-4 and TRBJ2-1; no definite D call. The CDR3 is 11 residues long. The V end lost 6 bases, the J end lost 9 bases, and 9 bases lay between the germline ends. The CDR3 loop is CASSSEFEQFF. In nucleotides, the CDR3 is TGTGCCAGCAGCTCAGAGTTTGAGCAGTTCTTC.